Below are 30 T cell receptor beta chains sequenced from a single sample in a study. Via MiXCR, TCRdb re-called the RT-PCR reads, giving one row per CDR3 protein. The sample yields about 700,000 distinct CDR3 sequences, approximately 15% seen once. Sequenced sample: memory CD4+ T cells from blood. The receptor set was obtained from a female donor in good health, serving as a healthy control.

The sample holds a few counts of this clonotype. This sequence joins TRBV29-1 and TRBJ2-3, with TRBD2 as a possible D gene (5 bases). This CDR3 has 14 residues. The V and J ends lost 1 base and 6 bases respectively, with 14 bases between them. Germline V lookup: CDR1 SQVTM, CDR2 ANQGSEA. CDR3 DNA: TGCAGCGTTGAAGTTAGTATGTCTAGCGATACGCAGTATTTT. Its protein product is CSVEVSMSSDTQYF.

In nucleotides, the CDR3 is TGTGCCAGCAGCTCGGGAGCTTCTACGGGCTATGGCTACACCTTC. This codes for CASSSGASTGYGYTF. V usage is TRBV11-1 and J usage is TRBJ1-2; no definite D call. V lost 4 bases, J lost 4 bases, and 16 bases lay in between. The germline gives CDR1 SGHAT, CDR2 FQDESV (reference sequence). This CDR3 is built from 15 residues.

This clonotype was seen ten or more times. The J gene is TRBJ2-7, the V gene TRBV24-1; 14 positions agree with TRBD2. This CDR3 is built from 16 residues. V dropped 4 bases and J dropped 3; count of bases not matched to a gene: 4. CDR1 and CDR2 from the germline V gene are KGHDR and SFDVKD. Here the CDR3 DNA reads TGTGCCACCAGTGACCCTGGACTAGCGGGAGGCTACGAGCAGTACTTC. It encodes CATSDPGLAGGYEQYF.

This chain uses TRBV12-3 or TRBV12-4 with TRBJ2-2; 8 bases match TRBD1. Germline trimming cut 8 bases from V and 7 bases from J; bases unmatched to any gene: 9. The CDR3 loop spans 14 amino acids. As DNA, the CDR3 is TGTGCCAGCCTTCTCCAGGGGGCCGGCGGGGAGCTGTTTTTT. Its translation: CASLLQGAGGELFF.

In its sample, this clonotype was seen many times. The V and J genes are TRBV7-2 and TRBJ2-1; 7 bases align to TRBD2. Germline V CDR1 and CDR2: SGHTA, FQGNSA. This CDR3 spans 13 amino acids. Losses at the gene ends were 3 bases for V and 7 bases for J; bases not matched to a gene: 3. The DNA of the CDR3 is TGTGCCAGCAGCTTCGCGGGAGTAAATGAGCAGTTCTTC. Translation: CASSFAGVNEQFF.

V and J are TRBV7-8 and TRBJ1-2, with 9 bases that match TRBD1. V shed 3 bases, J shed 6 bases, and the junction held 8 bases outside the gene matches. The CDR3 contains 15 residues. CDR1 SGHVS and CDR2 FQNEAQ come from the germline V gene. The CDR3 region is CASSFDRGIYDGYTF. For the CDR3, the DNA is TGTGCCAGCAGCTTCGACAGGGGGATTTACGATGGCTACACCTTC.

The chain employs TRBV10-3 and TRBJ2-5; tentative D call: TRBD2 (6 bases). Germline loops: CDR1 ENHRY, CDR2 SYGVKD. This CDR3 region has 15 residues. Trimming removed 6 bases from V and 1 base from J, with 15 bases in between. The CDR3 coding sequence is TGTGCCATCAGCACCGGGACTCCACCCCAAGAGACCCAGTACTTC. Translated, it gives CAISTGTPPQETQYF.

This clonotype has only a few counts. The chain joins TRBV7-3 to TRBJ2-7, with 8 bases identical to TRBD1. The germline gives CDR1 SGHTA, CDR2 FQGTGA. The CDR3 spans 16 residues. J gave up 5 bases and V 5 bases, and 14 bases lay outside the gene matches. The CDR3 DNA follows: TGTGCCAGCAGCCCGAACGCCGGGACAGGTGTCCACGAGCAGTACTTC. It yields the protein CASSPNAGTGVHEQYF.

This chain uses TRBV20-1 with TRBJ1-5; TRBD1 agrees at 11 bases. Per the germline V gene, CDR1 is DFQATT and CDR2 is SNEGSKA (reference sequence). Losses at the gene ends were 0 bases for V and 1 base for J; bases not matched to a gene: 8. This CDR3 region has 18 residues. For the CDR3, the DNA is TGCAGTGCTAGAGATCGGACAGGGGGCTTTTTAAGCAATCAGCCCCAGCATTTT. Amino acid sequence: CSARDRTGGFLSNQPQHF.

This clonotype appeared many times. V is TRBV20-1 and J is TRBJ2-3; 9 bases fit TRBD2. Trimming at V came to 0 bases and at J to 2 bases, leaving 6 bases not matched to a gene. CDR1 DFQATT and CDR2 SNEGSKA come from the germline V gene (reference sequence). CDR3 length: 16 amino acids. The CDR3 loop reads CSARDPSGGFTDTQYF. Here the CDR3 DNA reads TGCAGTGCTAGAGATCCCAGCGGGGGGTTCACAGATACGCAGTATTTT.

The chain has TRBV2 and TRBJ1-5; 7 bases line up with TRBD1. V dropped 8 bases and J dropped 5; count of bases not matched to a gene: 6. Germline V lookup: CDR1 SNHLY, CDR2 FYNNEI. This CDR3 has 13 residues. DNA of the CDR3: TGTGCCAGCTACGGGACAGCCGATCAGCCCCAGCATTTT. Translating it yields CASYGTADQPQHF.

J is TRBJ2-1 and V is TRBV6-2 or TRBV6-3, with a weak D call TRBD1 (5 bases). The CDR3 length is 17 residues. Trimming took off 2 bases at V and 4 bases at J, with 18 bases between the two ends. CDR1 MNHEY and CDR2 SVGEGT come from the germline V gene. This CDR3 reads CASSYLTFETEYNEQFF. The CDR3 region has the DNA TGTGCCAGCAGTTACCTCACTTTTGAGACAGAATACAATGAGCAGTTCTTC.

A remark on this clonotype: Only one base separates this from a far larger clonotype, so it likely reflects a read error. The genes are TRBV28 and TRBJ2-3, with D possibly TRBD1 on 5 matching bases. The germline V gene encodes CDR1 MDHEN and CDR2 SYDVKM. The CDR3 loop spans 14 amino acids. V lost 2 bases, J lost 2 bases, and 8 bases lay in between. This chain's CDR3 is CASSLDRNTDTQYF. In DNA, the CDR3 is TGTGCCAGCAGTTTAGACAGAAACACAGATACGCAGTATTTT.

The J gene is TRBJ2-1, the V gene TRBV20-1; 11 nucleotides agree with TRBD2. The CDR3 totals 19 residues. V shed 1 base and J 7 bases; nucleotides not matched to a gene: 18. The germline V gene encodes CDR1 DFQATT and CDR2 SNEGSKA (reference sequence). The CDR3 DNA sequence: TGCAGTGCTAGAGGGCAACCGACTAGCGGGACAGTCTTGATAAATGAGCAGTTCTTC. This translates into CSARGQPTSGTVLINEQFF.

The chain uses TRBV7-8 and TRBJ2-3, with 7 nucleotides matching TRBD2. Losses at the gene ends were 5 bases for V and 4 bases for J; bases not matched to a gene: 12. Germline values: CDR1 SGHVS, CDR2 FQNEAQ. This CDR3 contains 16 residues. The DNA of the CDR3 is TGTGCCAGCAGCCCGTTATCGGCGGGAGCCCCAGATACGCAGTATTTT. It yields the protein CASSPLSAGAPDTQYF.

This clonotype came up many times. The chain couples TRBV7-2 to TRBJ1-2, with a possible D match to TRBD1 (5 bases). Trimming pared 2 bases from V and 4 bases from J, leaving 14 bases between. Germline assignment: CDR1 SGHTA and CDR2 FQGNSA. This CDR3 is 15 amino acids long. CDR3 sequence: CASSLWSGGGYGYTF. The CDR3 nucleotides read TGTGCCAGCAGCTTATGGTCGGGGGGTGGCTATGGCTACACCTTC.

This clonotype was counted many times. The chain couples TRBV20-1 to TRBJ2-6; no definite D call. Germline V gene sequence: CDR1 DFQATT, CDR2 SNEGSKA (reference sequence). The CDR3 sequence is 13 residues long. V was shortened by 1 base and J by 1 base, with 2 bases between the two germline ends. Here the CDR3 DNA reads TGCAGTGCTAGAGGGTCTGGGGCCAACGTCCTGACTTTC. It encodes CSARGSGANVLTF.

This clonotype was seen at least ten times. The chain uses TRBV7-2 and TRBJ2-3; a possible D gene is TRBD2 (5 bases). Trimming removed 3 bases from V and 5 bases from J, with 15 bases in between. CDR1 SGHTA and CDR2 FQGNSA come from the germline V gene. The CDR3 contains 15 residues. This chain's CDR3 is CASSFVGSAGDTQYF. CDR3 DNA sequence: TGTGCCAGCAGCTTCGTTGGCAGTGCGGGAGATACGCAGTATTTT.

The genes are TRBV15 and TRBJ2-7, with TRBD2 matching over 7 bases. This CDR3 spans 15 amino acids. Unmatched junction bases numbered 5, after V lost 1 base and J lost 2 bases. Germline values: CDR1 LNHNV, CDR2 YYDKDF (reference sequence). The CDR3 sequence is CATSRVAGVAYEQYF. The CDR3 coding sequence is TGTGCCACCAGCAGAGTGGCGGGAGTAGCCTACGAGCAGTACTTC.

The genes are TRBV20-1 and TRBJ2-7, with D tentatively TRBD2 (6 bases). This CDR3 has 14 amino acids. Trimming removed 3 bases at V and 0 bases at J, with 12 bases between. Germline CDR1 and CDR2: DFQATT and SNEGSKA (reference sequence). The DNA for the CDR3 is TGCAGTGCTAGTACGGGGAGGAGCTCCTACGAGCAGTACTTC. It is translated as CSASTGRSSYEQYF.

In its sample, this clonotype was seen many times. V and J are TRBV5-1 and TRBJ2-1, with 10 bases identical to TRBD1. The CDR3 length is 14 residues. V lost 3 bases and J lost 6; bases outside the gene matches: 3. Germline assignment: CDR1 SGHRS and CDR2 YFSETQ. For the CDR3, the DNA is TGCGCCAGCAGCTCGTGGACAGGGGGCAATGAGCAGTTCTTC. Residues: CASSSWTGGNEQFF.

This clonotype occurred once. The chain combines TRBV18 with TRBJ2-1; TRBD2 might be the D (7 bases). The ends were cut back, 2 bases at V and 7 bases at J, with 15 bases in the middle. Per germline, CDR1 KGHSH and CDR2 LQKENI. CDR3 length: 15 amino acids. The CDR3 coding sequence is TGTGCCAGCTCACCATGGAGGGGGGGTCGGAATGAGCAGTTCTTC. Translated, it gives CASSPWRGGRNEQFF. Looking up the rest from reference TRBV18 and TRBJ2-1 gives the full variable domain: NAGVMQNPRHLVRRRGQEARLRCSPMKGHSHVYWYRQLPEEGLKFMVYLQKENIIDESGMPKERFSAEFPKEGPSILRIQQVVRGDSAAYFCASSPWRGGRNEQFFGPGTRLTVL.

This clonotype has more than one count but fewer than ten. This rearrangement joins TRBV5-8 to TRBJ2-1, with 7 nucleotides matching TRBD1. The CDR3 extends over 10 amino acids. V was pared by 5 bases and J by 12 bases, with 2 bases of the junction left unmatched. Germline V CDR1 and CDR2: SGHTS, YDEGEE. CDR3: CASRRTGQFF. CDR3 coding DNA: TGTGCCAGCAGACGGACAGGGCAGTTCTTC.

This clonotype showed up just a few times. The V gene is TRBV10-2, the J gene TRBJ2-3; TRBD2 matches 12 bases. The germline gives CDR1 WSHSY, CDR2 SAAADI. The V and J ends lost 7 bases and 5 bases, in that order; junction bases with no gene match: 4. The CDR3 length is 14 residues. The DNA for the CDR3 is TGCGCCAGCACCCCGACTAGCGGGAGAGATACGCAGTATTTT. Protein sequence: CASTPTSGRDTQYF.

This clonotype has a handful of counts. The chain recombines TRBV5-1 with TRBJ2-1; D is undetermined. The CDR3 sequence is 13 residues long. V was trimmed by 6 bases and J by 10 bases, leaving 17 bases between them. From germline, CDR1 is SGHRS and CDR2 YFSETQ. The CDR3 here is CASTPETLTEQFF. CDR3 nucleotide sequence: TGCGCCAGCACCCCAGAGACTCTTACCGAGCAGTTCTTC.

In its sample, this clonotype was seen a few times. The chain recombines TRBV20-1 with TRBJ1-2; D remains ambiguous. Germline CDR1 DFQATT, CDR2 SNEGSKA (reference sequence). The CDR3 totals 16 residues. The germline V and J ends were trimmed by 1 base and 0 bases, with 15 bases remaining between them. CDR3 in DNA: TGCAGTGCTAGAGTAGCGGGGTGGAGAGCTAACTATGGCTACACCTTC. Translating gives CSARVAGWRANYGYTF.

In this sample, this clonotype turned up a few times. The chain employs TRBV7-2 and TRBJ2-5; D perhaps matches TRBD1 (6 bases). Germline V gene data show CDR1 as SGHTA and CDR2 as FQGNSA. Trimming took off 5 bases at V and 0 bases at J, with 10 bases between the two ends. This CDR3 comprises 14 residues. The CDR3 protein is CASSRGQNQETQYF. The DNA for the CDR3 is TGTGCCAGCAGCAGGGGACAAAACCAAGAGACCCAGTACTTC.

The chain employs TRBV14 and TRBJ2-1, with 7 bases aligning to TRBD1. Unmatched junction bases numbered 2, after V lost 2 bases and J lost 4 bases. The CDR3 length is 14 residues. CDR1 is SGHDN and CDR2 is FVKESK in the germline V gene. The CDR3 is CASSQLGQYNEQFF. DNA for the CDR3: TGTGCCAGCAGCCAATTGGGACAGTACAATGAGCAGTTCTTC.

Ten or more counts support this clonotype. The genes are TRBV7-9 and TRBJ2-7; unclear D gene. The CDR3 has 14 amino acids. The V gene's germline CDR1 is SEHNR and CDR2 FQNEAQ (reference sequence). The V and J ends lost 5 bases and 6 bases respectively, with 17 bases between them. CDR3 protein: CASSLLPSGPEQYF. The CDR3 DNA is TGTGCCAGCAGCCTCCTCCCCTCCGGGCCCGAGCAGTACTTC.

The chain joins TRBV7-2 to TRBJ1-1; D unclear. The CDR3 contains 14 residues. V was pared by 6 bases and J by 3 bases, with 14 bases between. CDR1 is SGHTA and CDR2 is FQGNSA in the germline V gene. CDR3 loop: CASRGFSVDTEAFF. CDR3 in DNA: TGTGCCAGCAGGGGCTTCTCGGTGGACACTGAAGCTTTCTTT.